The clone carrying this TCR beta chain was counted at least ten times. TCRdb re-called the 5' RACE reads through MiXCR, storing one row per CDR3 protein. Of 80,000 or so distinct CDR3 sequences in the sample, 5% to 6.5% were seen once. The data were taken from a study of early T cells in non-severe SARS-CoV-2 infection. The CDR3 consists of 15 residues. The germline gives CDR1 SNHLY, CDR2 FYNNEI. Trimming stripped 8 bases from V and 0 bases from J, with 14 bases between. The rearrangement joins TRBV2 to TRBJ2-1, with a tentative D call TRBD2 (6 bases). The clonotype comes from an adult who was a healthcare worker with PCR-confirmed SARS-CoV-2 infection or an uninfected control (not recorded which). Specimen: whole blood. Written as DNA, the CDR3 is TGTGCCAGCTCCGCGGGGCGGAGCTCCTACAATGAGCAGTTCTTC. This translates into CASSAGRSSYNEQFF.